This TCR beta chain was identified during a study of T cells in Graves' hyperthyroidism and ophthalmopathy. The sample holds many counts of this clonotype. The CDR3 contains 16 residues. Germline V gene data show CDR1 as SGHAT and CDR2 as FQNNGV. Trimming took 2 bases from V and 0 from J, leaving 13 bases between them. RNA transcripts provided the source from which TCR beta CDR3 regions were amplified. RT-PCR in the first round (using the HTBI primer set) targeted the TCR CDR3. TCRdb ran MiXCR on the multiplex PCR reads and lists one entry per CDR3 protein. The sample holds about 610,000 distinct CDR3 sequences, about 14% seen once.

The rearrangement links TRBV11-2 to TRBJ1-1; no reliable D call. This clonotype was obtained from a woman aged 40-49 years with Graves' ophthalmopathy. Specimen: blood. The CDR3 sequence: CASSLNGPQLNTEAFF. In DNA form, the CDR3 reads TGTGCCAGCAGCTTAAACGGACCCCAGCTGAACACTGAAGCTTTCTTT.